This T cell receptor (beta chain) was identified in a study of kidney transplant recipient with SARS-CoV-2 infection. In TCRdb, the reads were re-called with MiXCR into one record per CDR3 protein. The sample consists of 250,000 or so distinct CDR3 sequences, 29% of them appearing once. This clonotype was seen many times. CDR3 size: 15 residues. V was trimmed by 6 bases and J by 5 bases, leaving 19 bases between them. The germline CDR1 and CDR2 sequences are SNHLY and FYNNEI. J is TRBJ1-2 and V is TRBV2, with D perhaps matching TRBD1 (5 bases). This sequence originates from a young adult male patient who had COVID-19 and was a kidney transplant recipient. Some T cells may be the graft donor's. This sample comprised a blood sample, obtained at baseline and on day 111 from a kidney transplant recipient. The CDR3 here is CASSLFPIRVYGYTF. The DNA for the CDR3 is TGTGCCAGCAGCCTATTCCCCATCAGGGTTTATGGCTACACCTTC.